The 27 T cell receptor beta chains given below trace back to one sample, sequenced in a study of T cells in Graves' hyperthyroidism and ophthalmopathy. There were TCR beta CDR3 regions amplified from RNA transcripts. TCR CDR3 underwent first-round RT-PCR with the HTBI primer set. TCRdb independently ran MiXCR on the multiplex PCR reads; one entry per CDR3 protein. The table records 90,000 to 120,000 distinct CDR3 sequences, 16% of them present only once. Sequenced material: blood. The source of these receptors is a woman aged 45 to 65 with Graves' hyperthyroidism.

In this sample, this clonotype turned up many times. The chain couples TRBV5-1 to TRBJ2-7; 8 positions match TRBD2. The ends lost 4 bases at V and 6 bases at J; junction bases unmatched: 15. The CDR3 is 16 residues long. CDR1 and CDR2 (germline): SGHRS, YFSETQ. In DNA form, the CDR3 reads TGCGCCAGCAGCCCGACAGGTCTTAGCGGGATGGGCGAGCAGTACTTC. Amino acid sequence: CASSPTGLSGMGEQYF. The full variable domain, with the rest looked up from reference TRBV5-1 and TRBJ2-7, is KAGVTQTPRYLIKTRGQQVTLSCSPISGHRSVSWYQQTPGQGLQFLFEYFSETQRNKGNFPGRFSGRQFSNSRSEMNVSTLELGDSALYLCASSPTGLSGMGEQYFGPGTRLTVT.

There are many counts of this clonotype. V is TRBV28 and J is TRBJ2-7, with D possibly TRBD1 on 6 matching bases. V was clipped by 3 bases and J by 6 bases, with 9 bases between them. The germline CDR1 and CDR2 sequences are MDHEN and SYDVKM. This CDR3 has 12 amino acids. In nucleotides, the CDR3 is TGTGCCAGCAGTTTCCAGGGGCGCGAGCAGTACGTC. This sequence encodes CASSFQGREQYV.

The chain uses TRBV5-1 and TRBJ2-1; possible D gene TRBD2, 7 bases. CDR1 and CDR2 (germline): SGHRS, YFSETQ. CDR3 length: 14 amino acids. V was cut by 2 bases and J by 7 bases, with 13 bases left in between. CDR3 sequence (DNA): TGCGCCAGCAGCTTAGAGGGAGGGGGGAATGAGCAGTTCTTC. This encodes CASSLEGGGNEQFF.

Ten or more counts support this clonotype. The CDR3 DNA follows: TGTGCCAGCAGTCTGGGACGGAACGAGCAGTACTTC. The encoded protein is CASSLGRNEQYF. The chain couples TRBV12-3 or TRBV12-4 to TRBJ2-7, with D possibly being TRBD1 or TRBD2 (5 bases each). CDR3 length: 12 amino acids. V gave up 5 bases and J gave up 5 bases, with 10 bases separating them.

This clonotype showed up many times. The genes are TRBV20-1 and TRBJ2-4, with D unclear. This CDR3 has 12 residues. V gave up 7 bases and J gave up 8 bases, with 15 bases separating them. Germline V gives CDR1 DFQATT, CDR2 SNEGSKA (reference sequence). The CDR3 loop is CSVRRGVDIQYF. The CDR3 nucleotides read TGCAGTGTTCGGCGTGGGGTGGACATTCAGTACTTC.

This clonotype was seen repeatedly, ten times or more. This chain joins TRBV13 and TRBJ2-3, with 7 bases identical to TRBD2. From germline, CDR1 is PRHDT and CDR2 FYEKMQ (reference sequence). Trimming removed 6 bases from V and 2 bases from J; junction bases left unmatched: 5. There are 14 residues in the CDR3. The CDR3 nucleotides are TGTGCCAGCAGAACCCTAGCGGCCACAGATACGCAGTATTTT. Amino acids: CASRTLAATDTQYF.

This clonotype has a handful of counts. The chain's CDR3 is CASSQEPEFYNEQFF. The DNA for the CDR3 is TGCGCCAGCAGCCAAGAACCTGAATTCTACAATGAGCAGTTCTTC. The chain recombines TRBV4-1 with TRBJ2-1; no clear D. The ends were cut back, 0 bases at V and 3 bases at J, with 9 bases in the middle. CDR1 and CDR2 (germline): MGHRA, YSYEKL. CDR3 size: 15 residues.

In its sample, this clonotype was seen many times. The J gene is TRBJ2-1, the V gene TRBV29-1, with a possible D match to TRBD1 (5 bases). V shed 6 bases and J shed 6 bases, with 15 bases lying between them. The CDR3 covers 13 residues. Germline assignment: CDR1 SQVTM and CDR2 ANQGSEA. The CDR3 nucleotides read TGCAGCGTCAGCGACAGAAATAGCAATGAGCAGTTCTTC. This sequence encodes CSVSDRNSNEQFF.

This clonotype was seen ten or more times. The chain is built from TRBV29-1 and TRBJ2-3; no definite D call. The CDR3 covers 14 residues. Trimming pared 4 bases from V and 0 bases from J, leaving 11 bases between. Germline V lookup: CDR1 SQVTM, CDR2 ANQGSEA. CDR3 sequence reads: CSVGGRLSTDTQYF. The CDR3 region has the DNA TGCAGCGTTGGAGGCCGGCTTAGCACAGATACGCAGTATTTT.

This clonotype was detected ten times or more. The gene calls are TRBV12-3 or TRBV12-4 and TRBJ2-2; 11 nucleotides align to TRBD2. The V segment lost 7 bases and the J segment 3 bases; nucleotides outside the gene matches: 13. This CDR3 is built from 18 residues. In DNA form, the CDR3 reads TGTGCCAGCACCCCCCGGGCTAGCGGGAGGAAATACACCGGGGAGCTGTTTTTT. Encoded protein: CASTPRASGRKYTGELFF.

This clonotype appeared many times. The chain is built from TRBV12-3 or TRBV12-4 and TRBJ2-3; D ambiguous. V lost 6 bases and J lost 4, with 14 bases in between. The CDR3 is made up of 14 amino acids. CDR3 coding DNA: TGTGCCAGCAGGAAGGACCATGGGGCAGATACGCAGTATTTT. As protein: CASRKDHGADTQYF.

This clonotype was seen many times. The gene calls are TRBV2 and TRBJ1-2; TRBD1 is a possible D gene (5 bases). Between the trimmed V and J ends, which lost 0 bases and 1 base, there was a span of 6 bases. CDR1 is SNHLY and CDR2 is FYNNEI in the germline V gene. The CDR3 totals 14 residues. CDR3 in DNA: TGTGCCAGCAGTGAAGCCGGGGGTAACTATGGCTACACCTTC. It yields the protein CASSEAGGNYGYTF.

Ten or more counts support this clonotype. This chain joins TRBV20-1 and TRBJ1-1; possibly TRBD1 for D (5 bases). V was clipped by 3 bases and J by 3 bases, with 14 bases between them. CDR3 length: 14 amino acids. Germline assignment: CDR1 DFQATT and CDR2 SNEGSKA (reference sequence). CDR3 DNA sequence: TGCAGTGCTAGTCGGGGGGATTTGGACACTGAAGCTTTCTTT. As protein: CSASRGDLDTEAFF.

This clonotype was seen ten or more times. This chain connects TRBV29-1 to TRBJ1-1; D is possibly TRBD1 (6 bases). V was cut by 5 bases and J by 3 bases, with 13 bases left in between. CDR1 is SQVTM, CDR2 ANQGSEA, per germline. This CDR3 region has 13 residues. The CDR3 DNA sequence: TGCAGCGTTAAGGGGGGAAGGGACACTGAAGCTTTCTTT. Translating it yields CSVKGGRDTEAFF.

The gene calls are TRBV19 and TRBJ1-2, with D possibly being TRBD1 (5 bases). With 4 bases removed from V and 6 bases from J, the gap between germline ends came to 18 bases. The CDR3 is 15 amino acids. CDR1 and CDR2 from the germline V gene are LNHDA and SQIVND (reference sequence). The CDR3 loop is CASSNALGLPDGYTF. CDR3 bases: TGTGCCAGTAGTAATGCCCTGGGACTACCTGATGGCTACACCTTC.

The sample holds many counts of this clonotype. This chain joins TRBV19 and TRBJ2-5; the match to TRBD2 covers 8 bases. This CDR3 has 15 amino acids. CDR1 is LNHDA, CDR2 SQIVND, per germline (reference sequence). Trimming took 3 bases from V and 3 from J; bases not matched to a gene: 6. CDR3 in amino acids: CASSMTGTRKETQYF. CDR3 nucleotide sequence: TGTGCCAGTAGTATGACCGGGACTAGGAAAGAGACCCAGTACTTC.

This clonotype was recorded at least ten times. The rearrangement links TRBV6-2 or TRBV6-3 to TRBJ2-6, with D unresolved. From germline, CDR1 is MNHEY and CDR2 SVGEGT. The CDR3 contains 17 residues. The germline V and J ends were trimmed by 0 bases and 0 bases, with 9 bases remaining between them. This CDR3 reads CASSYSLVDSGANVLTF. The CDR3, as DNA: TGTGCCAGCAGTTACTCGCTTGTGGACTCTGGGGCCAACGTCCTGACTTTC.

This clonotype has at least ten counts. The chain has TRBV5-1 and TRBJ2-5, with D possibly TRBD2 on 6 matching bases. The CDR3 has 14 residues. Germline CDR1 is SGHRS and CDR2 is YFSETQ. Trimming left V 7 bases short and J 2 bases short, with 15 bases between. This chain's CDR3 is CASDPGGMQETQYF. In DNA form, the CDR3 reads TGCGCCAGCGACCCCGGGGGAATGCAAGAGACCCAGTACTTC.

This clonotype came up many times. The CDR3 region is CASSVTAGGSYEQYF. In DNA form, the CDR3 reads TGTGCCAGCAGCGTTACCGCGGGAGGGTCTTACGAGCAGTACTTC. The chain combines TRBV9 with TRBJ2-7, with 9 positions matching TRBD2. V was pared by 2 bases and J by 4 bases, with 7 bases of the junction left unmatched. CDR3 length equals 15 residues. Germline V gene data show CDR1 as SGDLS and CDR2 as YYNGEE.

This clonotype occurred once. The CDR3 is CASRRDRLNTEAFF. Written as DNA, the CDR3 is TGTGCCAGCAGACGGGACAGGCTGAACACTGAAGCTTTCTTT. This chain uses TRBV28 with TRBJ1-1; TRBD1 matches 8 bases. Trimming took 6 bases from V and 0 from J; bases not matched to a gene: 3. CDR3 length: 14 residues. Germline V CDR1 and CDR2: MDHEN, SYDVKM.

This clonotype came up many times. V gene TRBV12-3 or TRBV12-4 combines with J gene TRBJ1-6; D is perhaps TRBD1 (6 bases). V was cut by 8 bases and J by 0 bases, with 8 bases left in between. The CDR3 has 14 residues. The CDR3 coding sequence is TGTGCCAGCGGACAGAGCTCCTATAATTCACCCCTCCACTTT. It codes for CASGQSSYNSPLHF.

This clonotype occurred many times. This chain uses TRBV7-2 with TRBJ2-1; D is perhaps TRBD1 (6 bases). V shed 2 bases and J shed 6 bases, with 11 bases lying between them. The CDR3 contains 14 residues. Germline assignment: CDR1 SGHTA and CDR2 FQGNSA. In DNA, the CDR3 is TGTGCCAGCAGCTTATACCGGGACATCAATGAGCAGTTCTTC. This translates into CASSLYRDINEQFF.

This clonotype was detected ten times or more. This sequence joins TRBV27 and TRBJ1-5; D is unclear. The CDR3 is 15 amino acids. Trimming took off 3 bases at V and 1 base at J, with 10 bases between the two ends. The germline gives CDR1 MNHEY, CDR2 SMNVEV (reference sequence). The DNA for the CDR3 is TGTGCCAGCAGTTTGGAATTCGGCAGCAATCAGCCCCAGCATTTT. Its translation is CASSLEFGSNQPQHF.

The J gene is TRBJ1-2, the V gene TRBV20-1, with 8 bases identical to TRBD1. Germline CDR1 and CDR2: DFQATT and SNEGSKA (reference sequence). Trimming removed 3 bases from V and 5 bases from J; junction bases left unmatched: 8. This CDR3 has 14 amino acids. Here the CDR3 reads CSARPTGDGYGYTF. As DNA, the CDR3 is TGCAGTGCTAGGCCGACAGGGGATGGTTATGGCTACACCTTC.

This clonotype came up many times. CDR3 protein: CASSRTGPSWELFF. In DNA form, the CDR3 reads TGTGCCAGCAGCCGGACAGGGCCTTCCTGGGAGCTGTTTTTT. The genes are TRBV7-9 and TRBJ2-2; 8 positions agree with TRBD1. This CDR3 is built from 14 residues. The V and J ends lost 5 bases and 9 bases, in that order; junction bases with no gene match: 8. Germline values: CDR1 SEHNR, CDR2 FQNEAQ (reference sequence).

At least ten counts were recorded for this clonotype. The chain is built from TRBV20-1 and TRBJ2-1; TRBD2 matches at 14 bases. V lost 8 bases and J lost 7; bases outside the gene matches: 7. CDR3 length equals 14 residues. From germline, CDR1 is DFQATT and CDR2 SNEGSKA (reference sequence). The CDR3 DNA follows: TGCAGTCTGACTAGCGGGAGGGCCATAAATGAGCAGTTCTTC. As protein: CSLTSGRAINEQFF.

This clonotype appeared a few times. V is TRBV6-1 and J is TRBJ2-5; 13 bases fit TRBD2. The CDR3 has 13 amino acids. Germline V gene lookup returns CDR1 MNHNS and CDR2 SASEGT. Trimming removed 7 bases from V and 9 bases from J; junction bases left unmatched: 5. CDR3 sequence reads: CASKGTSGIAQYF. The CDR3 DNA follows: TGTGCCAGCAAAGGGACTAGCGGGATAGCCCAGTACTTC.